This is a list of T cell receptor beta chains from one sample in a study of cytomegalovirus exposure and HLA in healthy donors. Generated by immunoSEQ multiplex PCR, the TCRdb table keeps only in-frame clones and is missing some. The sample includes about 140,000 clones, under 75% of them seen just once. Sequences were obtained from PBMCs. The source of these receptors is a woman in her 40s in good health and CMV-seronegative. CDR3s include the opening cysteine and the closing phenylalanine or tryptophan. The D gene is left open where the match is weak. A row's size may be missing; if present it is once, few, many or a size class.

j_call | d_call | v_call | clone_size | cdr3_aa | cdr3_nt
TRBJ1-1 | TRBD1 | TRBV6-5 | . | CASSGDRLYEAFF | TGTGCCAGCAGTGGGGACAGGCTTTATGAAGCTTTCTTT
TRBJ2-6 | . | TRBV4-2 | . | CASSQRDSRAGANVLTF | TGTGCCAGCAGCCAGCGGGACAGCAGGGCGGGGGCCAACGTCCTGACTTTC
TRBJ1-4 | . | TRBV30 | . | CASLGQLNEKLFF | TGTGCCTCTCTTGGACAGCTTAATGAAAAACTGTTTTTT
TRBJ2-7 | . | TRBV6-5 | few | CASAAGITYEQYF | TGTGCCAGCGCGGCAGGGATAACCTACGAGCAGTACTTC
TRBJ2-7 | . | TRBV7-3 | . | CASSPSEVRGRSYEQYF | TGTGCCAGCAGCCCTTCAGAGGTAAGGGGAAGGTCCTACGAGCAGTACTTC
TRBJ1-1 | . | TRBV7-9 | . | CASRLPIRGTEAFF | TGTGCCAGCAGACTTCCGATCAGAGGGACTGAAGCTTTCTTT
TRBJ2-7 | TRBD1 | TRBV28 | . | CASRGQGNYEQYF | TGTGCCAGCCGGGGACAGGGGAACTACGAGCAGTACTTC
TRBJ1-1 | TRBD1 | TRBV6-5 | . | CASSYRQGGSPTEAFF | TGTGCCAGCAGTTATAGGCAGGGGGGTTCCCCTACTGAAGCTTTCTTT
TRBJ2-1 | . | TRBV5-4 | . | CASKSLAGGEQFF | TGTGCCAGCAAATCTCTAGCCGGCGGTGAGCAGTTCTTC
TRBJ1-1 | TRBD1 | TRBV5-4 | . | CASSLEGARNTEAFF | TGTGCCAGCAGCTTGGAGGGGGCGAGGAACACTGAAGCTTTCTTT
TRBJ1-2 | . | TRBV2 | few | CASLFGDSYGYTF | TGTGCCAGCCTGTTCGGTGACAGCTATGGCTACACCTTC
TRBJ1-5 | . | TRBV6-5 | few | CASSGQQNQPQHF | TGTGCCAGCAGTGGACAACAGAATCAGCCCCAGCATTTT
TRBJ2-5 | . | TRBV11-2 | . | CASSLDLGRVQETQYF | TGTGCCAGCAGCTTAGATCTGGGTCGGGTACAAGAGACCCAGTACTTC
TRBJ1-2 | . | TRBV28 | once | CASSPRGGYGYTF | TGTGCCAGCAGTCCTAGAGGAGGCTATGGCTACACCTTC
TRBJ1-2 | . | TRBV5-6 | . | CASSRGRRPEGDGYTF | TGTGCCAGCAGCCGGGGTCGGCGCCCAGAGGGGGATGGCTACACCTTC
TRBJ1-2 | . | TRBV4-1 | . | CASSQQGKGGYGYTF | TGCGCCAGCAGCCAGCAGGGGAAAGGCGGCTATGGCTACACCTTC
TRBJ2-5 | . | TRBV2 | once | CASRQETQYF | TGTGCCAGTAGACAAGAGACCCAGTACTTC
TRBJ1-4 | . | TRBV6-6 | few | CASNPRGGEKLFF | TGTGCCAGCAACCCGCGGGGCGGGGAAAAACTGTTTTTT
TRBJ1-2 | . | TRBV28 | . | CASTFQYGYTF | TGTGCCAGCACGTTTCAGTATGGCTACACCTTC
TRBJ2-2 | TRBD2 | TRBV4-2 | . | CASSHSQLAGGATGELFF | TGTGCCAGCAGCCACTCCCAGCTAGCGGGGGGAGCTACCGGGGAGCTGTTTTTT
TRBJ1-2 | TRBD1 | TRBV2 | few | CASSRQDRDHGYTF | TGTGCCAGCAGCCGCCAGGACAGGGACCATGGCTACACCTTC
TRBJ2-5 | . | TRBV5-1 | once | CASSLDQAMRTQYF | TGCGCCAGCAGCCTTGATCAGGCCATGAGGACCCAGTACTTC
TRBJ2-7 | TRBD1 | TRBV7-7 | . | CASSPGTGAYEQYF | TGTGCCAGCAGTCCCGGGACAGGGGCCTACGAGCAGTACTTC
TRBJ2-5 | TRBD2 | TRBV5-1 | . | CASSWGLAGETQYF | TGCGCCAGCAGCTGGGGACTAGCCGGAGAGACCCAGTACTTC
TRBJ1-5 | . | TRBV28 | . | CASRETGTSNQPQHF | TGTGCCAGCAGAGAGACAGGAACTAGCAATCAGCCCCAGCATTTT
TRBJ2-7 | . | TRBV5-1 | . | CASSLAGTSGYEQYF | TGCGCCAGCAGCTTGGCCGGCACCTCAGGGTACGAGCAGTACTTC
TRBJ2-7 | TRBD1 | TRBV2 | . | CASSTDRGSYEQYF | TGTGCCAGCAGTACAGACAGGGGGTCCTACGAGCAGTACTTC
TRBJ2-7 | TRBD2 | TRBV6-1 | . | CASSVRGGLGSYEQYF | TGTGCCAGCAGTGTGCGGGGGGGCTTAGGCTCCTACGAGCAGTACTTC
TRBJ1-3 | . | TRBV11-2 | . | CASSQDRGNTIYF | TGTGCCAGCAGCCAAGACAGGGGAAACACCATATATTTT
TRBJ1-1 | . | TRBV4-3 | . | CASSQVSQGLTEAFF | TGCGCCAGCAGCCAAGTGAGTCAGGGGCTCACTGAAGCTTTCTTT
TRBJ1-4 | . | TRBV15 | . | CATSRSPVEVLFF | TGTGCCACCAGCAGAAGCCCGGTTGAAGTACTGTTTTTT
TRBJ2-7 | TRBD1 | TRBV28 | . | CASTPGGEVLYEQYF | TGTGCCAGCACCCCAGGGGGAGAGGTCCTTTACGAGCAGTACTTC
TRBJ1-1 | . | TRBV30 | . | CAWSVQADTEAFF | TGTGCCTGGAGTGTACAGGCGGACACTGAAGCTTTCTTT
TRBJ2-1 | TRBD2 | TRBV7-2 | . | CASSPFRSGGTPPYNEQFF | TGTGCCAGCAGCCCCTTTCGCAGCGGGGGGACCCCCCCGTACAATGAGCAGTTCTTC
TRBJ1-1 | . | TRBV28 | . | CASSTSVGGLNTEAFF | TGTGCCAGCAGTACCTCCGTGGGGGGACTAAACACTGAAGCTTTCTTT
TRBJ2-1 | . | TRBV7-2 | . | CASRSLQGRGEQFF | TGTGCCAGCAGATCACTACAGGGTCGGGGTGAGCAGTTCTTC
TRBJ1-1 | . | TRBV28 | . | CASSPGQIEAFF | TGTGCCAGCAGTCCGGGACAAATTGAAGCTTTCTTT
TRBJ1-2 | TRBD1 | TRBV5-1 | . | CASSLGTGPGGYTF | TGCGCCAGCAGCCTTGGGACAGGGCCCGGTGGCTACACCTTC
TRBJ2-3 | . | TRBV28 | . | CASSSWTSTDTQYF | TGTGCCAGCAGTTCATGGACTTCCACAGATACGCAGTATTTT
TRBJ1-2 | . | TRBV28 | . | CASSLGQPGYGYTF | TGTGCCAGCAGTTTAGGGCAGCCTGGCTATGGCTACACCTTC
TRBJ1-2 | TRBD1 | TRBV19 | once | CASIWGGQGPGSYGYTF | TGTGCCAGTATCTGGGGGGGACAGGGCCCAGGTAGCTATGGCTACACCTTC
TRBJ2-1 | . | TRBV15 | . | CATKRGSDNEQFF | TGTGCCACCAAAAGGGGATCGGACAATGAGCAGTTCTTC
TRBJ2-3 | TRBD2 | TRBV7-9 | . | CASSFLAGGQDTQYF | TGTGCCAGCAGCTTCCTAGCGGGGGGGCAGGATACGCAGTATTTT
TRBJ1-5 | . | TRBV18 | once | CASSPRQETNQPQHF | TGTGCCAGCTCACCTCGACAGGAGACCAATCAGCCCCAGCATTTT
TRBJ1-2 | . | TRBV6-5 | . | CASKEGGREYGYTF | TGTGCCAGCAAGGAGGGGGGGCGAGAATATGGCTACACCTTC
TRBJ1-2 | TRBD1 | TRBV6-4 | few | CASSPGTGGGDGYTF | TGTGCCAGCAGTCCCGGGACAGGGGGCGGCGATGGCTACACCTTC
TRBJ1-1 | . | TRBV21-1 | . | CASSKELAVGQVRGTEAFF | TGTGCCAGCAGCAAAGAGCTGGCGGTAGGACAGGTTAGAGGCACTGAAGCTTTCTTT
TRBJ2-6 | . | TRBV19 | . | CASSIGDFSGANVLTF | TGTGCCAGTAGTATAGGAGACTTCTCTGGGGCCAACGTCCTGACTTTC
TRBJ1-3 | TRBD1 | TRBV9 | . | CASSVGVSSGGRPGNTIYF | TGTGCCAGCAGCGTAGGGGTTAGTTCAGGGGGTCGTCCTGGAAACACCATATATTTT
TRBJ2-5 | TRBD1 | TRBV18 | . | CASSPPRRQGAETQYF | TGTGCCAGCTCACCACCTAGGCGACAGGGGGCTGAGACCCAGTACTTC
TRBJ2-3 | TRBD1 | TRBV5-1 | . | CASSSQGAIGADTQYF | TGCGCCAGCAGCTCACAGGGGGCGATCGGCGCAGATACGCAGTATTTT